The rows below give T cell receptor beta chains drawn from one sample of a study of beta chain features in type 1 diabetes. Sequencing was performed with immunoSEQ multiplex PCR; in TCRdb, only in-frame clones are kept and a portion is missing. The sample records 430,000 or so clones, about 10% being singletons. Sequenced material: naive CD4+ T cells from blood. The receptors derive from a young woman in good health. CDR3s include the opening cysteine and the closing phenylalanine or tryptophan. D genes are given only for firm matches. Size is stated for part of the rows, as once, few or many counts, or as a class when the clone is expanded.

d_gene | j_gene | v_gene | len | abundance | CDR3nt | CDR3aa
NA | TRBJ1-2 | TRBV29-1 | 12 | few | TGCAGCGGTCGGGGGGACGCCTATGGCTACACCTTC | CSGRGDAYGYTF
NA | TRBJ2-6 | TRBV13 | 15 | NA | TGTGCCAGCAGCTTTGGTAGCTCTGGGGCCAACGTCCTGACTTTC | CASSFGSSGANVLTF
NA | TRBJ2-1 | TRBV18 | 12 | few | TGTGCCAGCTCACTGGAAGGAAATGAGCAGTTCTTC | CASSLEGNEQFF
TRBD2 | TRBJ2-7 | TRBV29-1 | 14 | few | TGCAGCGTTGGGGGTATAGCGGGAGTCATCGAGCAGTACTTC | CSVGGIAGVIEQYF
NA | TRBJ2-7 | TRBV28 | 11 | few | TGTGCCAGCAGTTCCTCCTACGAGCAGTACTTC | CASSSSYEQYF
NA | TRBJ2-7 | TRBV27 | 12 | NA | TGTGCCAGCTCGGCGAACTCCTACGAGCAGTACTTC | CASSANSYEQYF
NA | TRBJ1-4 | TRBV30 | 13 | few | TGTGCCTGGAGTGTAGGGTACCTTGAAAAACTGTTTTTT | CAWSVGYLEKLFF
NA | TRBJ2-5 | TRBV28 | 14 | few | TGTGCCAGCAGTTTAACGGGGGCCGGGGAGACCCAGTACTTC | CASSLTGAGETQYF
NA | TRBJ1-1 | TRBV5-4 | 15 | NA | TGTGCCAGCAGCCCCGAGATGGCGGCGGGGACTGAAGCTTTCTTT | CASSPEMAAGTEAFF
TRBD1 | TRBJ2-5 | TRBV7-9 | 15 | NA | TGTGCCAGCAGCTCTACTTCAGGGGGCGAAGAGACCCAGTACTTC | CASSSTSGGEETQYF
TRBD2 | TRBJ2-5 | TRBV7-2 | 15 | NA | TGTGCCAGCAGCTTAGAAGCGGGGGGCTGGGAGACCCAGTACTTC | CASSLEAGGWETQYF
NA | TRBJ1-5 | TRBV7-9 | 10 | NA | TGTGCCGTTGGGAATCAGCCCCAGCATTTT | CAVGNQPQHF
NA | TRBJ2-5 | TRBV6-6 | 11 | NA | TGTGCCAGCAGTTCGGCGCGGACCCAGTACTTC | CASSSARTQYF
NA | TRBJ2-3 | TRBV9 | 12 | many | TGTGCCAGCAGCGTAGTCGGGGGAACGCAGTATTTT | CASSVVGGTQYF
TRBD2 | TRBJ2-3 | TRBV27 | 16 | few | TGTGCCAGCACCCACCTAGCGGGAGCCCCCACAGATACGCAGTATTTT | CASTHLAGAPTDTQYF
NA | TRBJ2-3 | TRBV6-5 | 15 | NA | TGTGCCAGCAGTTCCTCCTTCACTAGGTCAGATACGCAGTATTTT | CASSSSFTRSDTQYF
NA | TRBJ2-2 | TRBV9 | 15 | NA | TGTGCCAGCAGTGCCAGACTCCAAAACACCGGGGAGCTGTTTTTT | CASSARLQNTGELFF